This T cell receptor beta chain was recorded in a study of neurological immune-mediated disorders. MiXCR, run by TCRdb on the 5' RACE reads, gives a single entry per CDR3 protein. This table holds around 25,000 distinct CDR3 sequences, 13% found once. V lost 5 bases to trimming and J lost 1 base, with 16 bases between them. The V gene's germline CDR1 is ENHRY and CDR2 SYGVKD. The CDR3 spans 16 residues. This clonotype was observed at least ten times. The sequenced sample was PBMCs. This sequence originates from a woman aged 40 to 50 with HTLV-1-associated myelopathy (HAM/TSP). The chain has TRBV10-3 and TRBJ2-3, with D possibly matching TRBD2 (6 bases). In DNA, the CDR3 is TGTGCCATCAGTTCGCTAGCCGGGGGAGGCACAGATACGCAGTATTTT. Protein sequence: CAISSLAGGGTDTQYF.